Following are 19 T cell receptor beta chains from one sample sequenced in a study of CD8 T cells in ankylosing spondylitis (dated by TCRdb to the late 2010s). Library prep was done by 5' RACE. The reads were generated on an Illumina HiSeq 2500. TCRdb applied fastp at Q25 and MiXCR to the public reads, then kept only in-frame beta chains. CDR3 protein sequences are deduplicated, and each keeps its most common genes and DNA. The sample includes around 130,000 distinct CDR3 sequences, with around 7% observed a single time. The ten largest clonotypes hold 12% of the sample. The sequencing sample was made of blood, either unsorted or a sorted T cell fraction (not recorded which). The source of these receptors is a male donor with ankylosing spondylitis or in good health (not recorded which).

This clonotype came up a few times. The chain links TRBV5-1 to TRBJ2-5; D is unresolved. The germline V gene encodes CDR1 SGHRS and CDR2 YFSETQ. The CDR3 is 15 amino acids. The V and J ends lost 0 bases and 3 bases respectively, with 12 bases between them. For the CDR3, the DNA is TGCGCCAGCAGCTTGGAGGCGACCAAAAAAGAGACCCAGTACTTC. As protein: CASSLEATKKETQYF.

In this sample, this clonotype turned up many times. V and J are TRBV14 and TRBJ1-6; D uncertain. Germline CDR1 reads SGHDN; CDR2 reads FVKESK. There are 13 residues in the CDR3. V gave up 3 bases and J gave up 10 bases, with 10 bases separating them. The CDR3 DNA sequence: TGTGCCAGCAGCCAGACGGGAGGGTCACCCCTCCACTTT. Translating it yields CASSQTGGSPLHF.

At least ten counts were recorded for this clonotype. The CDR3 loop is CASSLAGPNEQFF. The DNA of the CDR3 is TGTGCCAGCAGTTTGGCGGGGCCCAATGAGCAGTTCTTC. The gene calls are TRBV27 and TRBJ2-1; perhaps TRBD2 as D (6 bases). Germline-derived CDR1 and CDR2 are MNHEY and SMNVEV (reference sequence). The CDR3 is made up of 13 amino acids. Trimming stripped 3 bases from V and 6 bases from J, with 9 bases between.

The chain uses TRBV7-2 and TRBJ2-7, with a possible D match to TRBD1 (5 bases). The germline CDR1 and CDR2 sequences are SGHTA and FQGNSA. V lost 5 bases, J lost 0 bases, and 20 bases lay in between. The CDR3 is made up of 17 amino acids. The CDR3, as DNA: TGTGCCAGCAGCCCATACTCTGCACAGGTTAGCTCCTACGAGCAGTACTTC. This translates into CASSPYSAQVSSYEQYF.

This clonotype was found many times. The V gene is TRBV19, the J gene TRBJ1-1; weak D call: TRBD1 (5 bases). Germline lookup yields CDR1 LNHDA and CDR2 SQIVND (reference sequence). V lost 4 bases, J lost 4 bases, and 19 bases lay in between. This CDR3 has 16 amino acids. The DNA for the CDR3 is TGTGCCAGTAGTACTGTCGGGACTCGGAAGGGCACTGAAGCTTTCTTT. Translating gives CASSTVGTRKGTEAFF.

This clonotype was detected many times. CDR3 sequence reads: CSAVAGAYGTDTQYF. In DNA form, the CDR3 reads TGCAGTGCTGTAGCGGGAGCTTATGGCACAGATACGCAGTATTTT. J is TRBJ2-3 and V is TRBV20-1; 9 bases are a match to TRBD2. The CDR3 spans 15 residues. Germline CDR1 and CDR2: DFQATT and SNEGSKA (reference sequence). The J segment lost 1 base and the V segment lost 5 bases, leaving 7 bases of the junction unmatched.

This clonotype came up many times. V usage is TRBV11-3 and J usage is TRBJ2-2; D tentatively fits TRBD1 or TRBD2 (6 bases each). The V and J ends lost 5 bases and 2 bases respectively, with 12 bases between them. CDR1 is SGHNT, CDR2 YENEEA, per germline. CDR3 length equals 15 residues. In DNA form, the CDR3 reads TGTGCCAGCAGCCATCGGGGGCGAAACACCGGGGAGCTGTTTTTT. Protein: CASSHRGRNTGELFF.

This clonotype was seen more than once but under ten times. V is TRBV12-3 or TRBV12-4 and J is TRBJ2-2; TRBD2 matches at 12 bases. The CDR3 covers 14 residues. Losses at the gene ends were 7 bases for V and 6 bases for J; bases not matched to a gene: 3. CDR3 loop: CASKTSGGPGELFF. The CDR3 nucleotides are TGTGCCAGCAAGACTAGCGGGGGCCCCGGGGAGCTGTTTTTT.

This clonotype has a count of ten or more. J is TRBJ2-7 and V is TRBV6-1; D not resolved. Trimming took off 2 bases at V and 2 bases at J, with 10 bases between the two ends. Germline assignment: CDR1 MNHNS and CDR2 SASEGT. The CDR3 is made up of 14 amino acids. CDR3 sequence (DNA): TGTGCCAGCAGTGAATTCGACGGCCCCTACGAGCAGTACTTC. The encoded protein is CASSEFDGPYEQYF.

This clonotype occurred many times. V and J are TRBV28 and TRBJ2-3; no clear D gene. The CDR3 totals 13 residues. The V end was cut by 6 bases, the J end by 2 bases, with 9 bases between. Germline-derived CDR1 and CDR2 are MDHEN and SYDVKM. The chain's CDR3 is CASSSEATDTQYF. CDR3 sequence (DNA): TGTGCCAGCAGCTCCGAGGCCACAGATACGCAGTATTTT.

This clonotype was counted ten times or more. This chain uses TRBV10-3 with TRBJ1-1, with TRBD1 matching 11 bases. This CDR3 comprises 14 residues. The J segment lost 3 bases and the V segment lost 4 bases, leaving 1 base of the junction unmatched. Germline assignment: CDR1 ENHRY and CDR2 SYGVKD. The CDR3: CAISGGQGDTEAFF. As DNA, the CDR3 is TGTGCCATCAGTGGGGGACAGGGGGACACTGAAGCTTTCTTT.

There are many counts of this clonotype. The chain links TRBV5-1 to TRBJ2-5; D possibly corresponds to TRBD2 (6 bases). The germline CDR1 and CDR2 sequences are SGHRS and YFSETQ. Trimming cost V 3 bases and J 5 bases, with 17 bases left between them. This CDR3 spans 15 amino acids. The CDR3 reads CASSSRTGSGETQYF. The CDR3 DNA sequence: TGCGCCAGCAGCTCCCGGACTGGAAGCGGGGAGACCCAGTACTTC.

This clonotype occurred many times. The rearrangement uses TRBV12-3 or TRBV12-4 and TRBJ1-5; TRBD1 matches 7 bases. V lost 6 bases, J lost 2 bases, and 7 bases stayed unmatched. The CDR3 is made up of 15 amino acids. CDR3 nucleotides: TGTGCCAGCAGCTCGACAGGGAGAGGCAATCAGCCCCAGCATTTT. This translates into CASSSTGRGNQPQHF.

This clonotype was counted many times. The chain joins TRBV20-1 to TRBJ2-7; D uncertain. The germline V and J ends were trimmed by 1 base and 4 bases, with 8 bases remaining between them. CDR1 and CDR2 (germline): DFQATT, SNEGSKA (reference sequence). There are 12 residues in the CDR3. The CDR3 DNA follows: TGCAGTGCTAGAGTTCCTGATTACGAGCAGTACTTC. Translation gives CSARVPDYEQYF.

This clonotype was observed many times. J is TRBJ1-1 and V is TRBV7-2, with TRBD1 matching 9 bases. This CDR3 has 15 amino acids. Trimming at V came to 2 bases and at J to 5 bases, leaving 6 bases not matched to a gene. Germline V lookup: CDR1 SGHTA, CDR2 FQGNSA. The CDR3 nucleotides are TGTGCCAGCAGCTTACAGGACAGGGGAGGAACTGAAGCTTTCTTT. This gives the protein CASSLQDRGGTEAFF.

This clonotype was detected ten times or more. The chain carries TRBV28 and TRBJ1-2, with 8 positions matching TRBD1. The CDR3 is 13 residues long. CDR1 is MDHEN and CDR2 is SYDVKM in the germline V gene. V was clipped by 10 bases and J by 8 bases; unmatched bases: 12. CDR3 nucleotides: TGTGCCACCCTGCAGGGACAGGCAAGGGGCTACACCTTC. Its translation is CATLQGQARGYTF.

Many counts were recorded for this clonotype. The CDR3: CASSAGVVVSEAFF. DNA of the CDR3: TGCGCCAGCAGCGCAGGAGTGGTGGTTTCTGAAGCTTTCTTT. This rearrangement joins TRBV5-1 to TRBJ1-1; D is uncertain. Trimming removed 4 bases at V and 6 bases at J, with 16 bases between. Germline loops: CDR1 SGHRS, CDR2 YFSETQ. The length of the CDR3 is 14 residues.

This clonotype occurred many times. The DNA of the CDR3 is TGTGCCAGCAGCGCCCTCAGGCAAGCGAACACCGGGGAGCTGTTTTTT. Translating it yields CASSALRQANTGELFF. The chain joins TRBV5-5 to TRBJ2-2; the D is unclear. The germline V and J ends were trimmed by 4 bases and 0 bases, with 13 bases remaining between them. Germline V gene lookup returns CDR1 SGHKS and CDR2 YYEKEE (reference sequence). The CDR3 totals 16 residues. The whole variable domain, remainder taken from reference TRBV5-5 and TRBJ2-2, is DAGVTQSPTHLIKTRGQQVTLRCSPISGHKSVSWYQQVLGQGPQFIFQYYEKEERGRGNFPDRFSARQFPNYSSELNVNALLLGDSALYLCASSALRQANTGELFFGEGSRLTVL.

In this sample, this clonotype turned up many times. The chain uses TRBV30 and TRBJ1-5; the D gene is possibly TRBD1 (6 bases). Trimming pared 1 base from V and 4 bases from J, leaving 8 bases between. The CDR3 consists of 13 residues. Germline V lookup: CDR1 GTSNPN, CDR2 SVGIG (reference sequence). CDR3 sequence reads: CAWSEGGNQPQHF. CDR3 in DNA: TGTGCCTGGAGTGAGGGGGGGAATCAGCCCCAGCATTTT.